Listed here is a single T cell receptor (beta chain). The CDR3 consists of 14 residues. Using immunoSEQ multiplex PCR, the repertoire was profiled, and TCRdb retains in-frame clones only, with some absent. The table records approximately 280,000 clones, 65% to 85% of them present only once. The source of the sample is a study of cytotoxic CD8 clonotypes in ibrutinib-treated CLL. This material consisted of PBMCs, taken at disease progression, from a patient treated with ibrutinib. The clonotype was recovered from a human donor with chronic lymphocytic leukemia. V and J are TRBV21-1 and TRBJ2-2; TRBD2, as called in the table, went unchecked against the DNA. TRBV21-1 has pseudogene status. The CDR3 sequence is CASSKAPGAGELFF. The CDR3 DNA reads TGTGCCAGCAGCAAGGCCCCGGGGGCCGGGGAGCTGTTTTTT.